This TCR beta chain was captured by sequencing in a study of T cell repertoires in cytomegalovirus infection. J lost 7 bases, V lost 5 bases, and 7 bases had no gene match. Germline CDR1 SGHVS, CDR2 FNYEAQ. The CDR3 runs 13 residues. Findings of the study overall: Identification of carriers of CMV plus the relevant HLA was achieved through cumulative public TCR beta family frequency.

TCRdb used MiXCR to reprocess the reads, holding one entry per CDR3 protein. The sample lists roughly 860,000 distinct CDR3 sequences; approximately 32% were seen once. As regards this clonotype: Its antigen is not known.

The sequence came from a human donor in good health (CMV status not recorded). Some clones in this sample may be carry-over from other donors' samples. This chain joins TRBV7-6 and TRBJ2-7; 8 bases are a match to TRBD1. The sample consisted of cultured CD8+ T cells from PBMCs, taken from culture after CMV antigen stimulation. CDR3 region: CASSMTGVVEQYF. CDR3 DNA sequence: TGTGCCAGCAGCATGACAGGGGTGGTAGAGCAGTACTTC.